This TCR beta chain was identified in a study of blood T cell repertoires in COVID-19. This clone was seen a single time. Germline values: CDR1 WNHNN, CDR2 SYGVQD (reference sequence). With 10 bases removed from V and 4 bases from J, the gap between germline ends came to 16 bases. This CDR3 region has 13 residues. In the authors' methods: Nucleated cell number was recorded as an estimate derived from reference gene primer amplification. Here immunoSEQ multiplex PCR was the method, and the copy in TCRdb shows in-frame clones only, minus some. From that table come the V and J calls and clone size; the DNA was used to work out D and trimming. The data contain 90,000 to 130,000 clones, roughly 85% of them singletons.

The source material was peripheral blood. The chain joins TRBV10-1 to TRBJ2-5; unclear D gene. This TCR derives from a woman aged 80 or over with active or convalescent COVID-19. CDR3 coding DNA: TGCGCCATCGTCCCGGGTCCGTCAGAGACCCAGTACTTC. This codes for CAIVPGPSETQYF.